This is a list of T cell receptor beta chains from one sample in a study of T cell clones after liver transplantation. The protocol was immunoSEQ multiplex PCR, while the TCRdb copy is restricted to in-frame clones and leaves out a portion. The sample has 50,000 to 55,000 clones; about 69% are singletons. Material: CD4+ T cells from blood, obtained less than 70 months after liver transplant. The receptors come from a human patient who received a liver transplant. Some T cells may have originated in the graft donor. CDR3s include the opening cysteine and the closing phenylalanine or tryptophan. D genes are given only for firm matches. Size is omitted from some rows. Given values are once, few, many or a class for expanded clones.

CDR3 protein: CASSLNWPSTDTQYF
CDR3 DNA: TGTGCCAGCAGTTTAAACTGGCCGAGCACAGATACGCAGTATTTT
D gene: NA
clone size: NA
J gene: TRBJ2-3
V gene: TRBV27

CDR3 protein: CASSLDRGEAFF
CDR3 DNA: TGTGCCAGCAGCTTAGATAGAGGGGAAGCTTTCTTT
D gene: NA
clone size: NA
J gene: TRBJ1-1
V gene: TRBV11-2

CDR3 protein: CASKRFANTGELFF
CDR3 DNA: TGTGCCAGCAAGAGGTTTGCGAACACCGGGGAGCTGTTTTTT
D gene: NA
clone size: NA
J gene: TRBJ2-2
V gene: TRBV6-1

CDR3 protein: CASSLKRNTEAFF
CDR3 DNA: TGTGCCAGCAGCTTAAAGCGGAACACTGAAGCTTTCTTT
D gene: NA
clone size: NA
J gene: TRBJ1-1
V gene: TRBV7-3

CDR3 protein: CASSLTQGTPQHF
CDR3 DNA: TGTGCCAGCAGTTTAACCCAGGGTACGCCCCAGCATTTT
D gene: NA
clone size: NA
J gene: TRBJ1-5
V gene: TRBV27

CDR3 protein: CASSQGGAGGYTF
CDR3 DNA: TGTGCCAGCAGCCAGGGGGGGGCGGGAGGCTACACCTTC
D gene: TRBD1
clone size: NA
J gene: TRBJ1-2
V gene: TRBV28

CDR3 protein: CASSAGQLRNGYTF
CDR3 DNA: TGTGCCAGCAGTGCGGGACAGCTCCGGAATGGCTACACCTTC
D gene: TRBD1
clone size: NA
J gene: TRBJ1-2
V gene: TRBV6-5

CDR3 protein: CASRQDTYYEQYF
CDR3 DNA: TGTGCCAGCAGACAGGACACATACTACGAGCAGTACTTC
D gene: NA
clone size: few
J gene: TRBJ2-7
V gene: TRBV11-2

CDR3 protein: CASSPKENQPQHF
CDR3 DNA: TGTGCCAGCTCCCCCAAGGAGAATCAGCCCCAGCATTTT
D gene: NA
clone size: NA
J gene: TRBJ1-5
V gene: TRBV18

CDR3 protein: CASSLGGSQGAEKLFF
CDR3 DNA: TGTGCCAGCAGCTTAGGAGGATCCCAGGGAGCTGAAAAACTGTTTTTT
D gene: NA
clone size: NA
J gene: TRBJ1-4
V gene: TRBV5-4

CDR3 protein: CASSLFGGQGYEQYF
CDR3 DNA: TGTGCCAGCAGCTTGTTTGGGGGACAGGGCTACGAGCAGTACTTC
D gene: TRBD1
clone size: NA
J gene: TRBJ2-7
V gene: TRBV5-6

CDR3 protein: CASSQDDPTGSSYEQYF
CDR3 DNA: TGTGCCAGCAGCCAAGATGATCCGACGGGGAGCTCCTACGAGCAGTACTTC
D gene: NA
clone size: NA
J gene: TRBJ2-7
V gene: TRBV14

CDR3 protein: CASSLIRGTNTIYF
CDR3 DNA: TGTGCCAGCAGCTTGATCCGGGGTACAAACACCATATATTTT
D gene: NA
clone size: NA
J gene: TRBJ1-3
V gene: TRBV5-6

CDR3 protein: CASSRGSTNTGELFF
CDR3 DNA: TGCGCCAGCAGCCGAGGATCCACGAACACCGGGGAGCTGTTTTTT
D gene: NA
clone size: NA
J gene: TRBJ2-2
V gene: TRBV4-1

CDR3 protein: CASRDSSTNEKLFF
CDR3 DNA: TGTGCCAGCAGGGACAGCTCAACTAATGAAAAACTGTTTTTT
D gene: NA
clone size: NA
J gene: TRBJ1-4
V gene: TRBV2

CDR3 protein: CASSYSSGPEQYF
CDR3 DNA: TGTGCCAGCAGTTATTCTAGCGGACCCGAGCAGTACTTC
D gene: NA
clone size: NA
J gene: TRBJ2-7
V gene: TRBV6-9

CDR3 protein: CASSSDPALYGYTF
CDR3 DNA: TGTGCCAGCAGCTCCGACCCTGCCCTTTATGGCTACACCTTC
D gene: NA
clone size: NA
J gene: TRBJ1-2
V gene: TRBV6-4

CDR3 protein: CASKRNMNTEAFF
CDR3 DNA: TGTGCCAGCAAACGTAACATGAACACTGAAGCTTTCTTT
D gene: NA
clone size: NA
J gene: TRBJ1-1
V gene: TRBV6-5

CDR3 protein: CASSVSGGQETQYF
CDR3 DNA: TGTGCCAGCAGCGTAAGCGGGGGACAAGAGACCCAGTACTTC
D gene: TRBD2
clone size: NA
J gene: TRBJ2-5
V gene: TRBV9

CDR3 protein: CASSLGPRTAPKSGEQFF
CDR3 DNA: TGTGCCAGCAGCTTAGGCCCCAGGACAGCTCCCAAGTCGGGGGAGCAGTTCTTC
D gene: NA
clone size: NA
J gene: TRBJ2-1
V gene: TRBV7-8

CDR3 protein: CATSRDRQGWIEQYF
CDR3 DNA: TGTGCCACCAGCAGAGATCGGCAGGGTTGGATCGAGCAGTACTTC
D gene: NA
clone size: few
J gene: TRBJ2-7
V gene: TRBV15

CDR3 protein: CASSSQGAANEKLFF
CDR3 DNA: TGCGCCAGCAGCTCCCAGGGGGCGGCTAATGAAAAACTGTTTTTT
D gene: TRBD1
clone size: NA
J gene: TRBJ1-4
V gene: TRBV5-1

CDR3 protein: CASSVRAGGANVLTF
CDR3 DNA: TGTGCCAGCAGTGTGAGGGCAGGAGGGGCCAACGTCCTGACTTTC
D gene: NA
clone size: NA
J gene: TRBJ2-6
V gene: TRBV25-1

CDR3 protein: CASSQVTETYEQYF
CDR3 DNA: TGCGCCAGCAGCCAAGTCACAGAGACCTACGAGCAGTACTTC
D gene: NA
clone size: NA
J gene: TRBJ2-7
V gene: TRBV4-1

CDR3 protein: CASRVTADSNQPQHF
CDR3 DNA: TGCGCCAGCAGGGTGACAGCCGATAGCAATCAGCCCCAGCATTTT
D gene: NA
clone size: few
J gene: TRBJ1-5
V gene: TRBV5-1

CDR3 protein: CASSQQESTGELFF
CDR3 DNA: TGTGCCAGCAGCCAACAGGAAAGCACCGGGGAGCTGTTTTTT
D gene: NA
clone size: NA
J gene: TRBJ2-2
V gene: TRBV4-2

CDR3 protein: CAWSARSSGNTIYF
CDR3 DNA: TGTGCCTGGAGTGCACGGAGCTCTGGAAACACCATATATTTT
D gene: NA
clone size: NA
J gene: TRBJ1-3
V gene: TRBV30

CDR3 protein: CASRPGRGTYNEQFF
CDR3 DNA: TGTGCCAGTCGCCCCGGGCGGGGGACATACAATGAGCAGTTCTTC
D gene: NA
clone size: once
J gene: TRBJ2-1
V gene: TRBV19

CDR3 protein: CATVSGGGNEQFF
CDR3 DNA: TGCGCCACCGTTAGCGGGGGTGGCAATGAGCAGTTCTTC
D gene: TRBD2
clone size: NA
J gene: TRBJ2-1
V gene: TRBV10-2

CDR3 protein: CASSQSPRWQGVNYGYTF
CDR3 DNA: TGCGCCAGCAGTCAATCGCCTAGGTGGCAGGGGGTAAACTATGGCTACACCTTC
D gene: TRBD1
clone size: NA
J gene: TRBJ1-2
V gene: TRBV23-1

CDR3 protein: CASSLLTSEYEQYF
CDR3 DNA: TGTGCCAGCAGCTTGTTAACTAGCGAATACGAGCAGTACTTC
D gene: TRBD2
clone size: NA
J gene: TRBJ2-7
V gene: TRBV5-6

CDR3 protein: CASSLEQTTDTQYF
CDR3 DNA: TGCGCCAGCAGCTTGGAACAGACCACAGATACGCAGTATTTT
D gene: NA
clone size: NA
J gene: TRBJ2-3
V gene: TRBV5-1

CDR3 protein: CASSPGQGRPGELFF
CDR3 DNA: TGTGCCAGCAGCCCAGGACAGGGGCGTCCCGGGGAGCTGTTTTTT
D gene: TRBD1
clone size: NA
J gene: TRBJ2-2
V gene: TRBV5-4

CDR3 protein: CASSLVQGAIGELFF
CDR3 DNA: TGTGCCAGCAGCTTAGTACAGGGGGCAATCGGGGAGCTGTTTTTT
D gene: TRBD1
clone size: NA
J gene: TRBJ2-2
V gene: TRBV7-2

CDR3 protein: CASSLEGGYEQYF
CDR3 DNA: TGTGCCAGCAGCTTAGAGGGGGGTTACGAGCAGTACTTC
D gene: NA
clone size: NA
J gene: TRBJ2-7
V gene: TRBV11-2

CDR3 protein: CASRWEGASMGEAFF
CDR3 DNA: TGTGCCAGCCGCTGGGAGGGGGCGTCAATGGGTGAAGCTTTCTTT
D gene: TRBD1
clone size: few
J gene: TRBJ1-1
V gene: TRBV27

CDR3 protein: CASSQPGPLHF
CDR3 DNA: TGCGCCAGCAGCCAGCCGGGACCGCTCCACTTT
D gene: NA
clone size: NA
J gene: TRBJ1-6
V gene: TRBV4-1

CDR3 protein: CASSESTRTEAFF
CDR3 DNA: TGCGCCAGCAGTGAGTCGACAAGGACTGAAGCTTTCTTT
D gene: NA
clone size: NA
J gene: TRBJ1-1
V gene: TRBV10-2

CDR3 protein: CASSPSGATGELFF
CDR3 DNA: TGTGCCAGCAGTCCTAGCGGGGCCACCGGGGAGCTGTTTTTT
D gene: TRBD2
clone size: NA
J gene: TRBJ2-2
V gene: TRBV6-4